The 16 T cell receptor beta chains below all came from one sample that was sequenced in a study of CD8+CD57+ T cells in acquired aplastic anemia. Investigators profiled TCR beta VDJ and CDR3 from genomic DNA template. TCRdb independently ran MiXCR on the reads; one entry per CDR3 protein. This table has hundreds of thousands of distinct CDR3 sequences, roughly 64% appearing once. The source material was sorted CD4+, CD8+, or CD8+CD57+ T cells (not recorded which) from PBMCs. Receptors originate from a human donor in good health, serving as a control.

V and J are TRBV12-5 and TRBJ2-1; D possibly corresponds to TRBD2 (5 bases). Germline V gene data show CDR1 as LGHNT and CDR2 as FRNRAP. This CDR3 is built from 12 residues. CDR3 region: CASGAPNEEQFF. CDR3 coding DNA: TGTGCCAGCGGTGCTCCAAATGAAGAGCAGTTCTTC.

This sequence joins TRBV2 and TRBJ1-6, with 9 positions matching TRBD1. The CDR3 runs to 15 residues. V shed 6 bases and J 10 bases; nucleotides not matched to a gene: 10. CDR1 and CDR2 from the germline V gene are SNHLY and FYNNEI. CDR3 amino acids: CASSDEQGARSPLHF. The CDR3 DNA sequence: TGTGCCAGCAGCGACGAACAGGGGGCTCGGTCACCCCTCCACTTT.

The chain is built from TRBV20-1 and TRBJ2-5; a weak D match, TRBD2 (6 bases). V lost 3 bases, J lost 5 bases, and 16 bases lay in between. The CDR3 runs 14 residues. In germline, CDR1 is DFQATT, CDR2 SNEGSKA (reference sequence). The CDR3 DNA is TGCAGTGCTAGGGCCCCCACAGGAGGGGAGACCCAGTACTTC. The encoded protein is CSARAPTGGETQYF.

With respect to this clonotype: The conserved phenylalanine or tryptophan normally closing the CDR3 is absent here, so this likely arose from a read error. The limits of the CDR3 on the DNA are not certain, so only TCRdb's listed CDR3 is given. The rearrangement links TRBV7-3 to TRBJ1-5; the table's D call TRBD1 went unverified against the DNA. Looked up from germline, CDR1 is SGHTA and CDR2 is FQGTGA. The CDR3 spans 13 amino acids, including both terminal residues. CDR3: CASSLWGGAGTQY.

The chain couples TRBV12-3 or TRBV12-4 to TRBJ2-1; the match to TRBD2 covers 9 bases. The CDR3 sequence is 14 residues long. With V trimmed by 1 base and J by 11 bases, 6 bases remained unmatched. The CDR3 reads CASSLGAGGNKQFF. CDR3 DNA: TGTGCCAGCAGTTTAGGTGCGGGAGGGAATAAGCAGTTCTTC.

The CDR3 DNA reads TGTGCCAGCAGTGATGTGGGACTAGTCTACGAGCAGTACTTC. It encodes CASSDVGLVYEQYF. The chain links TRBV25-1 to TRBJ2-7, with 8 bases fitting TRBD2. Unmatched junction bases numbered 4, after V lost 3 bases and J lost 3 bases. Germline V gene lookup returns CDR1 MGHDK and CDR2 SYGVNS. The CDR3 spans 14 residues.

The chain has TRBV6-6 and TRBJ1-1; no clear D. The V and J ends lost 4 bases and 6 bases respectively, with 9 bases between them. This CDR3 region has 12 residues. CDR1 is MNHNY and CDR2 is SVGAGI in the germline V gene (reference sequence). This CDR3 reads CASSSTGAEAFF. Here the CDR3 DNA reads TGTGCCAGCAGTTCGACGGGCGCTGAAGCTTTCTTT.

The CDR3 nucleotides are TGTGCCAGCAGGTGGGCGGGGAATAATTCACCCCTCCACTTT. It is translated as CASRWAGNNSPLHF. This rearrangement joins TRBV12-3 or TRBV12-4 to TRBJ1-6; D not resolved. V lost 6 bases to trimming and J lost 5 bases, with 11 bases between them. The CDR3 length is 14 residues.

About this clonotype: The DNA is omitted, as the CDR3 cannot be located on it reliably, and the CDR3 follows TCRdb's listing. This chain joins TRBV7-2 and TRBJ2-7; TRBD1 is taken as the D call from the table, unchecked against the DNA. 16 amino acids form the CDR3, both terminal residues included. The germline V gene encodes CDR1 SGHTA and CDR2 FQGNSA. CDR3 residues: CASSLGGRGEQYVQYF.

To note about this clonotype: Mismatch with germline at one junction end may stem from a read error. This chain links TRBV25-1 with TRBJ2-7, with TRBD1 matching over 8 bases. The CDR3 consists of 17 residues. CDR1 MGHDK and CDR2 SYGVNS come from the germline V gene. The CDR3 nucleotides are TGTGCCTGCAGTGCAACAGGGGGGACGGGCGTCTCCTACGAGCAGTACTTC. Its protein product is CACSATGGTGVSYEQYF.

The V and J genes are TRBV11-2 and TRBJ2-3; no reliable D call. The CDR3 covers 15 residues. From germline, CDR1 is SGHAT and CDR2 FQNNGV. V lost 2 bases and J lost 0, with 9 bases in between. The CDR3 here is CASSLILVSTDTQYF. CDR3 DNA: TGTGCCAGCAGCTTAATTTTAGTGAGCACAGATACGCAGTATTTT. The variable domain in full, with the rest retrieved from reference TRBV11-2 and TRBJ2-3, is EAGVAQSPRYKIIEKRQSVAFWCNPISGHATLYWYQQILGQGPKLLIQFQNNGVVDDSQLPKDRFSAERLKGVDSTLKIQPAKLEDSAVYLCASSLILVSTDTQYFGPGTRLTVL.

The chain recombines TRBV12-3 or TRBV12-4 with TRBJ1-2; D is unclear. With 8 bases removed from V and 5 bases from J, the gap between germline ends came to 12 bases. The CDR3 spans 12 residues. In nucleotides, the CDR3 is TGTGCCAGCTTTAGGACGGCGTATGGCTACACCTTC. This translates into CASFRTAYGYTF.

This chain uses TRBV7-2 with TRBJ2-6; 7 bases line up with TRBD1. The CDR3 covers 15 residues. Germline-derived CDR1 and CDR2 are SGHTA and FQGNSA. V gave up 5 bases and J gave up 15 bases; unmatched junction bases: 16. The DNA of the CDR3 is TGTGCCAGCAGCCACCGTGGACAGGTCAATTCACCCCTGACTTTC. The encoded protein is CASSHRGQVNSPLTF.

This clonotype was seen ten or more times. The chain uses TRBV30 and TRBJ2-7, with TRBD1 matching over 11 bases. From germline, CDR1 is GTSNPN and CDR2 SVGIG (reference sequence). The trim removed 5 bases at V and 2 bases at J, leaving 5 bases unmatched. The CDR3 extends over 14 amino acids. CDR3 amino acids: CAWLRDRGTYEQYF. The CDR3 DNA is TGTGCCTGGTTGCGGGACAGGGGGACCTACGAGCAGTACTTC.

The chain couples TRBV20-1 to TRBJ2-3; possible D gene TRBD2, 7 bases. V lost 0 bases and J 1 base, leaving 11 bases between the germline ends. Germline V CDR1 and CDR2: DFQATT, SNEGSKA (reference sequence). This CDR3 region has 15 residues. The CDR3 sequence: CSARDEGGRTDTQYF. For the CDR3, the DNA is TGCAGTGCTAGAGATGAGGGGGGGCGCACAGATACGCAGTATTTT.

Comment on this clonotype: Likely a read error: the CDR3 ends without its conserved phenylalanine or tryptophan. No DNA is shown, since the ends of the CDR3 on it are uncertain; the CDR3 is the one TCRdb lists. The chain uses TRBV7-6 and TRBJ2-7. Germline V gives CDR1 SGHVS, CDR2 FNYEAQ. The CDR3 adds up to 13 amino acids, both ends counted. The CDR3 loop reads CASSSSGNTYEQY.